Each of the 10 T cell receptor beta chains below was sequenced from the same sample in a study of cytomegalovirus exposure and HLA in healthy donors. This PCR relied on a set of 60 Vbeta primers and 13 Jbeta primers. Clones were read by immunoSEQ multiplex PCR, and TCRdb kept only the in-frame ones, dropping some. The sample yields 150,000 to 200,000 clones, around 77% seen once. Material: PBMCs. The receptor source for this set is a woman between 25 and 40 years old in good health and CMV-seropositive.

A remark on this clone: Other DNA sequences of this sample code for an identical CDR3. V usage is TRBV29-1 and J usage is TRBJ1-3, with D possibly matching TRBD1 (5 bases). V dropped 0 bases and J dropped 2 bases, with 5 bases sitting between them. CDR3 length: 13 residues. Germline CDR1 SQVTM, CDR2 ANQGSEA. CDR3 protein: CSVEEQAGNTIYF. CDR3 DNA sequence: TGCAGCGTTGAAGAACAGGCTGGAAACACCATATATTTT.

As for this clone: This sample also contains other DNA sequences that code for the same CDR3. The rearrangement uses TRBV30 and TRBJ2-3; perhaps TRBD2 as D (5 bases). This CDR3 has 12 residues. With 4 bases removed from V and 0 bases from J, the gap between germline ends came to 5 bases. Per the germline V gene, CDR1 is GTSNPN and CDR2 is SVGIG (reference sequence). As DNA, the CDR3 is TGTGCCTGGACGGGGAGCACAGATACGCAGTATTTT. Protein product: CAWTGSTDTQYF.

The chain couples TRBV9 to TRBJ2-1, with 8 bases identical to TRBD1. The CDR3 length is 15 residues. V lost 0 bases to trimming and J lost 5 bases; unmatched junction nucleotides: 4. CDR1 is SGDLS and CDR2 is YYNGEE in the germline V gene. The CDR3 region has the DNA TGTGCCAGCAGCGTAGCGCAGGGGGCCAACAATGAGCAGTTCTTC. Encoded protein: CASSVAQGANNEQFF.

This clone was observed a few times. The chain is built from TRBV7-9 and TRBJ2-3; D is unclear. V was pared by 11 bases and J by 1 base, with 16 bases between. Germline CDR1 reads SEHNR; CDR2 reads FQNEAQ (reference sequence). The CDR3 sequence is 14 residues long. The CDR3 nucleotides read TGTGCCGCTGCCGGGTTTGGAGGCACAGATACGCAGTATTTT. This encodes CAAAGFGGTDTQYF.

The chain combines TRBV5-6 with TRBJ1-1; D remains ambiguous. Per germline, CDR1 SGHDT and CDR2 YYEEEE. The CDR3 covers 13 residues. Trimming left V 6 bases short and J 5 bases short, with 14 bases between. The CDR3 region is CASTSGVKTEAFF. The CDR3 region has the DNA TGTGCCAGCACCTCGGGAGTTAAGACTGAAGCTTTCTTT.

The chain has TRBV4-3 and TRBJ1-1, with D perhaps matching TRBD1 (6 bases). The CDR3 sequence is 14 residues long. V lost 4 bases and J lost 6, with 15 bases in between. Germline V gene sequence: CDR1 LGHNA, CDR2 YSLEER. CDR3 DNA: TGCGCCAGCAGCCTTGACCCAGGGGAGTCTGAAGCTTTCTTT. It is translated as CASSLDPGESEAFF.

This clone turned up a few times. The chain uses TRBV19 and TRBJ2-3, with 14 bases fitting TRBD2. The J segment lost 6 bases and the V segment lost 4 bases, leaving 6 bases of the junction unmatched. CDR1 LNHDA and CDR2 SQIVND come from the germline V gene (reference sequence). The CDR3 loop spans 16 amino acids. This CDR3 reads CASSRRLAGGDDTQYF. DNA for the CDR3: TGTGCCAGTAGTAGGAGACTAGCGGGAGGGGACGATACGCAGTATTTT.

This clone has only a few counts. The gene calls are TRBV5-8 and TRBJ2-3, with D unclear. The germline CDR1 and CDR2 sequences are SGHTS and YDEGEE. The germline V and J ends were trimmed by 2 bases and 2 bases, with 3 bases remaining between them. The CDR3 has 12 amino acids. CDR3 DNA: TGTGCCAGCAGCTTAGCCACAGATACGCAGTATTTT. It translates to CASSLATDTQYF.

The chain employs TRBV27 and TRBJ2-7; the match to TRBD1 covers 7 bases. Trimming cost V 3 bases and J 6 bases; bases outside gene matches: 8. Germline lookup yields CDR1 MNHEY and CDR2 SMNVEV (reference sequence). The CDR3 extends over 14 amino acids. CDR3 nucleotides: TGTGCCAGCAGTTTGGGCAGGGGGATGGGCGAGCAGTACTTC. Translated, it gives CASSLGRGMGEQYF.

The chain couples TRBV28 to TRBJ2-4, with 14 bases matching TRBD2. CDR1 is MDHEN, CDR2 SYDVKM, per germline. This CDR3 is built from 16 residues. The J segment lost 6 bases and the V segment lost 6 bases, leaving 7 bases of the junction unmatched. CDR3 amino acids: CASSSRTSGGSNIQYF. The CDR3, as DNA: TGTGCCAGCAGCTCCCGGACTAGCGGGGGGTCAAACATTCAGTACTTC.